This TCR beta chain is drawn from a study of CD8+CD57+ T cells in acquired aplastic anemia. About the research overall: The mean DNA yield obtained from sorted CD4+ and CD8+ cells came to approximately 3.2 ug. Findings and caveats of the study: Both patients and controls carried the same twenty-nine CD8+ CDR3 sequences.

TCR beta VDJ combinations and CDR3 sequences were profiled from genomic DNA. TCRdb re-called the reads with MiXCR, one entry per CDR3 protein. This table holds 180,000 or so distinct CDR3 sequences, approximately 46% found once. In its sample, this clonotype was seen many times. As yet, its antigen is unknown. The CDR3 extends over 15 amino acids. Per the germline V gene, CDR1 is LNHDA and CDR2 is SQIVND (reference sequence). V was pared by 10 bases and J by 7 bases, with 13 bases of the junction left unmatched. The source is a human donor in good health. Input material: sorted CD4+, CD8+, or CD8+CD57+ T cells (not recorded which) from PBMCs. The chain combines TRBV19 with TRBJ2-1; the match to TRBD2 covers 10 bases. CDR3 nucleotides: TGTGCCACCGACCCCGGGACTAGCGTCTCTAATGAGCAGTTCTTC. It specifies CATDPGTSVSNEQFF.